These T cell receptor beta chains were read from a single sample in a study of blood T cell repertoires in COVID-19. Measured with immunoSEQ multiplex PCR; TCRdb has only the in-frame clones, and not every one. In the table there are some 290,000 clones, around four fifths of which are singletons. Sequencing input: peripheral blood. The receptors were sampled from a man aged 55 to 70 who had recovered from COVID-19. CDR3s include the opening cysteine and the closing phenylalanine or tryptophan. Fields, in order: V gene, clone size, J gene, D gene, CDR3 DNA, CDR3 protein. D genes are given only for firm matches. Part of the rows lack a size; the others show once, few, many or a class for expanded clones.

TRBV7-3	once	TRBJ2-3	.	TGTGCCAGCAGCAAGGACAGACCCACAGATACGCAGTATTTT	CASSKDRPTDTQYF
TRBV19	.	TRBJ1-1	.	TGTGCCAGTAGCCCAAGGACCGCGGGCACTGAAGCTTTCTTT	CASSPRTAGTEAFF
TRBV4-1	.	TRBJ1-6	TRBD1	TGCGCCAGCAGCCAAGGACAGGGGGGTTCACCCCTCCACTTT	CASSQGQGGSPLHF
TRBV2	few	TRBJ2-3	TRBD2	TGTGCCAGCAGTGGACGTCTAGCGGGAGTTGGGGATACGCAGTATTTT	CASSGRLAGVGDTQYF
TRBV9	.	TRBJ1-2	.	TGTGCCAGCAGTCGCTTTATAACGGAGTATGGCTACACCTTC	CASSRFITEYGYTF
TRBV28	.	TRBJ1-1	.	TGTGCCAGCAGTTTAAACCAGGCTCGGTGGAACACTGAAGCTTTCTTT	CASSLNQARWNTEAFF
TRBV28	.	TRBJ1-2	.	TGTGCCAGCACCTCGTTTAGCGGTTTTGTTTATGGCTACACCTTC	CASTSFSGFVYGYTF
TRBV2	.	TRBJ1-3	.	TGTGCCAGCAGAGTCACAGGGACCTCTGGAAACACCATATATTTT	CASRVTGTSGNTIYF
TRBV7-2	.	TRBJ2-7	TRBD2	TGTGCCAGCAGCTTAGCGGCTAGCGGGACCTACGAGCAGTACTTC	CASSLAASGTYEQYF
TRBV7-8	.	TRBJ2-1	.	TGTGCCAGCAGCTCTCGGACAGCTTCCTACAATGAGCAGTTCTTC	CASSSRTASYNEQFF
TRBV19	.	TRBJ2-5	.	TGTGCCAGTAGTATAGCAGCGGGGACCCAGTACTTC	CASSIAAGTQYF
TRBV30	once	TRBJ1-3	TRBD1	TGTGCCTGGGAACAGGGGGACACCATATATTTT	CAWEQGDTIYF
TRBV2	few	TRBJ1-5	TRBD1	TGTGCCAGTAGAGGGACAGCAACGGTTAATCAGCCCCAGCATTTT	CASRGTATVNQPQHF
TRBV11-1	.	TRBJ1-3	.	TGTGCCAGCAGCAGAGCAGGGGCTGGAAACACCATATATTTT	CASSRAGAGNTIYF
TRBV19	few	TRBJ2-3	TRBD2	TGTGCCAGTAGTATTCTGAGAGGGACTAGCGGGGGGAGCTTCACAGATACGCAGTATTTT	CASSILRGTSGGSFTDTQYF
TRBV6-5	.	TRBJ2-7	TRBD2	TGTGCCAGCAGTCCCGCGGGGGGGCCGGGGGAGCAGTACTTC	CASSPAGGPGEQYF
TRBV5-1	.	TRBJ2-3	.	TGCGCCAGCAGCTTTAACGGGGGACGCTCAGATACGCAGTATTTT	CASSFNGGRSDTQYF
TRBV7-2	.	TRBJ1-1	.	TGTGCCAGCAGTCCACAGGGTTTAACTGAAGCTTTCTTT	CASSPQGLTEAFF
TRBV12-3/TRBV12-4	.	TRBJ1-5	.	TGTGCCAGCACTCGGGGGAATCAGCCCCAGCATTTT	CASTRGNQPQHF
TRBV19	.	TRBJ1-4	TRBD1	TGTGCCAGTAGTATATTACAGGGGAAAGGACAAGCAACTAATGAAAAACTGTTTTTT	CASSILQGKGQATNEKLFF
TRBV10-3	.	TRBJ2-5	TRBD2	TGTGCCACCTCTAGCGGGGCAAGTGAGACCCAGTACTTC	CATSSGASETQYF
TRBV2	once	TRBJ1-2	TRBD1	TGTGCCAGCAGTGAGACCGGGACAGATAACTATGGCTACACCTTC	CASSETGTDNYGYTF